Sequencing of this TCR beta chain was carried out in a study of cytomegalovirus exposure and HLA in healthy donors. Findings and limits, study-wide: Specific recognition of CMV antigens was confirmed in vitro for a few chains (all CMV-associated).

Notes on this clone: Its target is unknown.

In germline, CDR1 is MNHEY, CDR2 SMNVEV (reference sequence). J was trimmed by 3 bases and V by 5 bases; bases with no gene match: 6. The CDR3 extends over 16 amino acids. The table came from immunoSEQ multiplex PCR; TCRdb's copy has only in-frame clones and leaves some out. The sample lists fewer than 400,000 clones; 70% to 90% were seen once. The sequencing sample was made of PBMCs. This TCR derives from a man aged 30-40 years in good health and CMV-seronegative. The rearrangement joins TRBV27 to TRBJ2-2; TRBD2 matches 10 bases. The CDR3 DNA follows: TGTGCCAGCAGTCCCTTAGCGGGGGGACACACCGGGGAGCTGTTTTTT. This gives the protein CASSPLAGGHTGELFF.